This T cell receptor (beta chain) emerged from a study of vaccination effects on CD4 cells after COVID-19. Background on the study: All participants had two doses of either the BNT162b2 or mRNA-1273 vaccine.

Germline CDR1 reads ENHRY; CDR2 reads SYGVKD. V lost 0 bases and J 3 bases, leaving 8 bases between the germline ends. The CDR3 runs to 15 residues. As for this clone: Antigen unknown.

Before sequencing, viral peptide pools were used by the ViraFEST assay to expand antigen-specific CD4+ T cells. When more than 9 days of culture had elapsed, CD4+ T cells were isolated. Testing of the vaccine recipients showed negative nucleocapsid antibodies and no prior SARS-CoV-2 infection. The protocol was immunoSEQ multiplex PCR, while the TCRdb copy is restricted to in-frame clones and leaves out a portion. The table includes approximately 44,000 clones, around 70% detected once. The sequence came from a human donor who received a COVID-19 vaccine. The specimen was CD4+ T cells from PBMCs cultured with HCoV-OC43 spike peptides, collected before COVID-19 vaccination. Subset noted: HCoV-OC43 spike overlapping peptide pool stimulation. J is TRBJ2-2 and V is TRBV10-3, with D hard to call. The CDR3 DNA reads as TGTGCCATCAGTGAGTCTAAAGGAGACACCGGGGAGCTGTTTTTT. Protein sequence: CAISESKGDTGELFF.